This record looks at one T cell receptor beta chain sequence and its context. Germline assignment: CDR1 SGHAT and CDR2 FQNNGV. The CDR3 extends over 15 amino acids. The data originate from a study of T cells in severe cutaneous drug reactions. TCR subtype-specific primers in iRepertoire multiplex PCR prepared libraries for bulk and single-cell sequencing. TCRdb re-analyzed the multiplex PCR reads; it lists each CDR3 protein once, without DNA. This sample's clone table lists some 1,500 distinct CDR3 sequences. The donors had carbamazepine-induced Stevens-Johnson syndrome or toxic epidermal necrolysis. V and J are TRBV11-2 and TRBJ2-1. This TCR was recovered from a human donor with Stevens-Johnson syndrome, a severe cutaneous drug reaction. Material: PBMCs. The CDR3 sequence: CASSSSTLGLNEQFF.